This TCR beta chain was identified during a study of blood T cell repertoires in COVID-19. About the research overall: COVID-19 samples from acute and convalescent phases originated in the United States, Italy and Spain. PBMCs, B-cell-depleted T cells, or T cells provided the cDNA or gDNA that made up the material.

Original analysis: Estimation of nucleated cell counts relied on the amplification of reference gene primers. Using immunoSEQ multiplex PCR, the repertoire was profiled, and TCRdb retains in-frame clones only, with some absent. Clone size and the V and J calls come from that table; the DNA yielded D and trimming. The sample holds about 240,000 clones; around 80% are singletons and the top ten take 3% to 4%. This CDR3 has 16 residues. Germline loops: CDR1 MNHEY, CDR2 SVGAGI. Trimming cost V 4 bases and J 8 bases; bases outside gene matches: 15. This clone was seen many times. The sequencing sample was made of peripheral blood. The TCR was taken from a woman aged 18-29 years with acute or convalescent COVID-19. This chain uses TRBV6-5 with TRBJ1-2; 8 bases line up with TRBD1. DNA of the CDR3: TGTGCCAGCAGTTTGGGCCCAAGGACAGGGACTTTAGGCTACACCTTC. Protein product: CASSLGPRTGTLGYTF.